There are a few counts of the clone carrying this T cell receptor (beta chain). This entry belongs to a study of sequential checkpoint blockade in melanoma. As to treatment: randomized to nivolumab then ipilimumab (arm A) or the reverse (arm B). The repertoire was sequenced with immunoSEQ multiplex PCR; TCRdb's copy has only in-frame clones and lacks some. The sample includes over 10,000 clones, roughly 72% seen only once; the top ten take roughly 25%. Specimen: CD8+ T cells sorted from blood (inferred from file names), collected from a patient given nivolumab and ipilimumab in sequence. The source of this sequence is a human donor with melanoma.

The DNA for the CDR3 is TGTGCCAGCAGCCTCGGGGAGACCTACGAGCAGTACTTC. Residues: CASSLGETYEQYF. The chain couples TRBV9 to TRBJ2-7, with a tentative D call TRBD2 (5 bases). The CDR3 runs 13 residues. The germline V and J ends were trimmed by 4 bases and 2 bases, with 10 bases remaining between them. Germline CDR1 reads SGDLS; CDR2 reads YYNGEE.